One sample yielded the 30 T cell receptor beta chains listed below, sequenced in a study of T cells in Graves' hyperthyroidism and ophthalmopathy. TCR beta CDR3 regions were amplified from RNA. The TCR CDR3 was amplified in a first-round RT-PCR using the HTBI primer set. TCRdb recomputed calls from the multiplex PCR reads with MiXCR, one row per CDR3 protein. This sample carries about 700,000 distinct CDR3 sequences, less than 15% of them seen once, and the ten largest clones take roughly a tenth. Sequenced: blood. The receptor set was obtained from a woman under 30 with Graves' hyperthyroidism.

This clonotype was counted many times. V and J are TRBV5-1 and TRBJ2-7; D may be TRBD1 or TRBD2 (6 bases each). CDR3 length: 13 amino acids. Trimming removed 4 bases from V and 3 bases from J, with 11 bases in between. Germline lookup yields CDR1 SGHRS and CDR2 YFSETQ. This CDR3 is CASSPEGGYEQYF. CDR3 sequence (DNA): TGCGCCAGCAGCCCGGAGGGGGGCTACGAGCAGTACTTC. The full variable domain, completed using reference TRBV5-1 and TRBJ2-7, is KAGVTQTPRYLIKTRGQQVTLSCSPISGHRSVSWYQQTPGQGLQFLFEYFSETQRNKGNFPGRFSGRQFSNSRSEMNVSTLELGDSALYLCASSPEGGYEQYFGPGTRLTVT.

This chain joins TRBV20-1 and TRBJ1-2; tentative D call: TRBD1 (5 bases). Germline CDR1 DFQATT, CDR2 SNEGSKA (reference sequence). V dropped 1 base and J dropped 8 bases, with 20 bases sitting between them. The CDR3 totals 15 residues. CDR3 amino acids: CSARGPGTRGYGYTF. Written as DNA, the CDR3 is TGCAGTGCTAGAGGACCCGGGACTCGGGGATACGGCTACACCTTC.

This clonotype occurred many times. A junction boundary mismatches the germline segment, possibly from a read error. V and J are TRBV11-1 and TRBJ2-7, with 9 bases aligning to TRBD2. This CDR3 spans 15 amino acids. Germline CDR1 is SGHAT and CDR2 is FQDESV (reference sequence). CDR3 nucleotide sequence: TGTGCCAGCAGCCTAGCGGGGATCACGCTCTACGAGCAGTACTTC. Its translation: CASSLAGITLYEQYF.

This rearrangement joins TRBV20-1 to TRBJ2-5; 8 positions agree with TRBD1. Germline V gene data show CDR1 as DFQATT and CDR2 as SNEGSKA (reference sequence). Trimming cost V 5 bases and J 5 bases; bases outside gene matches: 4. The length of the CDR3 is 12 residues. The CDR3 here is CSAVTGDETQYF. CDR3 nucleotide sequence: TGCAGTGCTGTGACAGGGGACGAGACCCAGTACTTC.

Comments on this clonotype: An end of the junction differs from the germline gene, which may be a read error. The chain carries TRBV6-4 and TRBJ2-1; TRBD2 agrees at 11 bases. The CDR3 is 14 residues long. Germline V gives CDR1 MRHNA, CDR2 SNTAGT. The CDR3 loop reads CASTAGLAANKQFF. The CDR3 coding sequence is TGTGCCAGCACAGCGGGACTAGCGGCCAATAAGCAGTTCTTC.

The rearrangement joins TRBV10-1 to TRBJ2-3, with a weak D call TRBD1 (5 bases). Per germline, CDR1 WNHNN and CDR2 SYGVQD (reference sequence). There are 16 residues in the CDR3. V was clipped by 1 base and J by 2 bases, with 13 bases between them. This CDR3 is CASSELAGWDTDTQYF. The CDR3 DNA reads as TGCGCCAGCAGTGAGTTGGCAGGGTGGGACACAGATACGCAGTATTTT.

This chain uses TRBV20-1 with TRBJ2-1; 9 bases agree with TRBD2. The V gene's germline CDR1 is DFQATT and CDR2 SNEGSKA (reference sequence). Unmatched junction bases numbered 13, after V lost 6 bases and J lost 4 bases. The CDR3 runs to 16 residues. CDR3 sequence reads: CSAGDSGSPLYNEQFF. The CDR3 DNA reads TGCAGTGCAGGAGATAGCGGGAGCCCCTTGTACAATGAGCAGTTCTTC.

This clonotype has at least ten counts. The V call is TRBV7-8, the J call TRBJ2-7; 10 bases line up with TRBD1. CDR1 SGHVS and CDR2 FQNEAQ come from the germline V gene. The J segment lost 6 bases and the V segment lost 1 base, leaving 9 bases of the junction unmatched. The CDR3 spans 16 residues. CDR3 amino acids: CASSLGGDRGSGEQYF. The CDR3 DNA reads TGTGCCAGCAGCTTAGGTGGGGACAGGGGATCTGGCGAGCAGTACTTC.

This clonotype showed up many times. The rearrangement links TRBV30 to TRBJ1-5; perhaps TRBD1 as D (6 bases). The CDR3 runs to 14 residues. Germline V gene sequence: CDR1 GTSNPN, CDR2 SVGIG (reference sequence). V lost 2 bases to trimming and J lost 7 bases, with 15 bases between them. CDR3 in amino acids: CAWSLDRFGQPQHF. CDR3 nucleotide sequence: TGTGCCTGGAGTCTTGACAGGTTCGGGCAGCCCCAGCATTTT.

CDR3 bases: TGTGCCAGCAGCTTGACCCTCATGGGCCCCTACAATGAGCAGTTCTTC. Residues: CASSLTLMGPYNEQFF. This chain uses TRBV7-2 with TRBJ2-1, with D unclear. Trimming pared 3 bases from V and 2 bases from J, leaving 14 bases between. This CDR3 is 16 amino acids long. Germline V gives CDR1 SGHTA, CDR2 FQGNSA.

This clonotype was detected many times. The V call is TRBV20-1, the J call TRBJ2-3; no reliable D call. This CDR3 has 11 amino acids. The V gene lost 3 bases and the J gene lost 5 bases, with 6 bases spanning the gap. Germline CDR1 reads DFQATT; CDR2 reads SNEGSKA (reference sequence). In DNA form, the CDR3 reads TGCAGTGCTAGTCTTGGAGATACGCAGTATTTT. Protein: CSASLGDTQYF.

The genes are TRBV19 and TRBJ1-5; 8 bases are shared with TRBD1. The germline gives CDR1 LNHDA, CDR2 SQIVND (reference sequence). CDR3 size: 16 residues. V lost 5 bases and J lost 3; bases outside the gene matches: 9. Here the CDR3 reads CASSSPTGESNQPQHF. The CDR3 DNA sequence: TGTGCCAGTAGTTCTCCGACAGGGGAGTCCAATCAGCCCCAGCATTTT.

This clonotype came up a few times. The chain joins TRBV28 to TRBJ2-3, with 8 bases that match TRBD2. Trimming cost V 4 bases and J 2 bases; bases outside gene matches: 8. CDR3 size: 16 residues. CDR1 is MDHEN and CDR2 is SYDVKM in the germline V gene. The CDR3 reads CASSSGLAGFTDTQYF. CDR3 nucleotides: TGTGCCAGCAGTTCCGGGCTAGCGGGCTTCACAGATACGCAGTATTTT. The full variable domain, completed using reference TRBV28 and TRBJ2-3, is DVKVTQSSRYLVKRTGEKVFLECVQDMDHENMFWYRQDPGLGLRLIYFSYDVKMKEKGDIPEGYSVSREKKERFSLILESASTNQTSMYLCASSSGLAGFTDTQYFGPGTRLTVL.

Many counts were recorded for this clonotype. The V gene is TRBV24-1, the J gene TRBJ2-5; perhaps TRBD1 as D (6 bases). Germline V lookup: CDR1 KGHDR, CDR2 SFDVKD. Trimming removed 0 bases at V and 5 bases at J, with 15 bases between. The CDR3 is made up of 16 amino acids. As DNA, the CDR3 is TGTGCCACCAGTGATTTGCATGGGGAAACAGGGGAGACCCAGTACTTC. It translates to CATSDLHGETGETQYF.

The sample holds many counts of this clonotype. This chain connects TRBV10-3 to TRBJ1-1; D gene unclear. CDR3 length: 13 residues. V shed 3 bases and J shed 1 base, with 6 bases lying between them. Germline CDR1 reads ENHRY; CDR2 reads SYGVKD. CDR3 bases: TGTGCCATCAGTGATGCAGGGAACACTGAAGCTTTCTTT. Amino acids: CAISDAGNTEAFF.

This clonotype was found a few times. Written as DNA, the CDR3 is TGTGCCAGCAGCCCCTTTCCCAAAACAGGGGGCAAGGGGGAAGAAAACATTCAGTACTTC. As protein: CASSPFPKTGGKGEENIQYF. V gene TRBV11-2 combines with J gene TRBJ2-4; TRBD1 aligns across 9 bases. Germline V gene lookup returns CDR1 SGHAT and CDR2 FQNNGV. Trimming at V came to 5 bases and at J to 5 bases, leaving 22 bases not matched to a gene. CDR3 length: 20 amino acids.

The genes are TRBV4-1 and TRBJ1-2; 9 nucleotides line up with TRBD1. The J segment lost 6 bases and the V segment lost 0 bases, leaving 5 bases of the junction unmatched. CDR1 is MGHRA, CDR2 YSYEKL, per germline. The CDR3 totals 15 residues. The CDR3 sequence: CASSQEQQGAHGYTF. In DNA, the CDR3 is TGCGCCAGCAGCCAAGAACAACAGGGGGCGCATGGCTACACCTTC.

This clonotype has just a few counts. The chain links TRBV5-1 to TRBJ2-3; 8 nucleotides line up with TRBD2. Trimming cost V 4 bases and J 3 bases; bases outside gene matches: 10. The CDR3 runs to 16 residues. Germline CDR1 is SGHRS and CDR2 is YFSETQ. CDR3 bases: TGCGCCAGCAGCCCTCGAGGGGGACTAGAGACAGATACGCAGTATTTT. Encoded protein: CASSPRGGLETDTQYF.

The V gene is TRBV5-1, the J gene TRBJ1-1; possibly TRBD1 for D (5 bases). Germline values: CDR1 SGHRS, CDR2 YFSETQ. The CDR3 length is 17 residues. The V end lost 3 bases, the J end lost 1 base, and 19 bases lay between the germline ends. The CDR3 DNA follows: TGCGCCAGCAGCTGGGCACCGGGGGTTTTTGGGAACACTGAAGCTTTCTTT. Amino acids: CASSWAPGVFGNTEAFF. Full variable domain (remainder filled in from reference TRBV5-1 and TRBJ1-1): KAGVTQTPRYLIKTRGQQVTLSCSPISGHRSVSWYQQTPGQGLQFLFEYFSETQRNKGNFPGRFSGRQFSNSRSEMNVSTLELGDSALYLCASSWAPGVFGNTEAFFGQGTRLTVV.

This clonotype was observed a few times. The rearrangement uses TRBV3-1 and TRBJ2-2; tentatively, D is TRBD1 (5 bases). The CDR3 consists of 17 residues. V was trimmed by 1 base and J by 6 bases, leaving 18 bases between them. Germline V gene data show CDR1 as LGHDT and CDR2 as YNNKEL (reference sequence). CDR3 sequence: CASSQAHSAWGAGELFF. CDR3 bases: TGTGCCAGCAGCCAAGCCCACTCTGCGTGGGGCGCCGGGGAGCTGTTTTTT.

In its sample, this clonotype was seen many times. The V gene is TRBV6-2 or TRBV6-3, the J gene TRBJ2-2; 9 bases match TRBD1. Trimming at V came to 2 bases and at J to 5 bases, leaving 6 bases not matched to a gene. The germline CDR1 and CDR2 sequences are MNHEY and SVGEGT. The CDR3 covers 16 residues. The CDR3 region has the DNA TGTGCCAGCAGTTACCCCCGGGACAGGGAGACCGGGGAGCTGTTTTTT. Translated, it gives CASSYPRDRETGELFF.

This clonotype was detected a few times. The CDR3 DNA follows: TGCAGCGGGAGTCGGACAGGGAGCAACGAGCAGTACTTC. The encoded protein is CSGSRTGSNEQYF. The chain is built from TRBV29-1 and TRBJ2-7; TRBD1 matches 8 bases. CDR3 length: 13 amino acids. The V segment lost 7 bases and the J segment 5 bases; nucleotides outside the gene matches: 10. Per the germline V gene, CDR1 is SQVTM and CDR2 is ANQGSEA.

V usage is TRBV4-1 and J usage is TRBJ2-7; D possibly corresponds to TRBD2 (6 bases). The CDR3 spans 15 residues. V was pared by 0 bases and J by 3 bases, with 12 bases between. CDR1 is MGHRA, CDR2 YSYEKL, per germline. This chain's CDR3 is CASSQERGSGYEQYF. The CDR3 DNA reads as TGCGCCAGCAGCCAAGAGCGGGGCTCGGGCTACGAGCAGTACTTC.

This clonotype was counted ten times or more. V usage is TRBV11-2 and J usage is TRBJ2-3, with TRBD2 identical over 7 bases. This CDR3 comprises 15 residues. V dropped 5 bases and J dropped 5; count of bases not matched to a gene: 10. Germline CDR1 SGHAT, CDR2 FQNNGV. The CDR3 nucleotides read TGTGCCAGCAGCCACCTCGGACTAGAGGTAGATACGCAGTATTTT. Translated: CASSHLGLEVDTQYF.

Points on this clonotype: A much more abundant neighbour one base away suggests this may be a read error. J is TRBJ1-3 and V is TRBV3-1; TRBD1 matches 8 bases. The V gene end was trimmed by 7 bases and the J gene end by 8 bases; junction bases not matched to a gene: 7. The CDR3 extends over 13 amino acids. The V gene's germline CDR1 is LGHDT and CDR2 YNNKEL (reference sequence). In DNA form, the CDR3 reads TGTGCCAGCAAGACAGGGGCGGGAGACACCATATATTTT. This sequence encodes CASKTGAGDTIYF. The variable domain in full, with the rest retrieved from reference TRBV3-1 and TRBJ1-3, is DTAVSQTPKYLVTQMGNDKSIKCEQNLGHDTMYWYKQDSKKFLKIMFSYNNKELIINETVPNRFSPKSPDKAHLNLHINSLELGDSAVYFCASKTGAGDTIYFGEGSWLTVV.

Remarks on this clonotype: Relative to the germline gene, one junction end is altered; a read error may explain this. This sequence joins TRBV30 and TRBJ2-7; 10 nucleotides line up with TRBD1. The CDR3 consists of 16 residues. Germline V gene lookup returns CDR1 GTSNPN and CDR2 SVGIG (reference sequence). CDR3 coding DNA: TGTGCCTGGGGTGTACCCCGGGACAGGGGCTCCTACGAGCAGTACTTC. Its translation: CAWGVPRDRGSYEQYF.

CDR3 sequence: CASSSRTGGLSSYNEQFF. In DNA form, the CDR3 reads TGTGCCAGCAGCTCACGAACCGGTGGTCTGAGCTCCTACAATGAGCAGTTCTTC. V is TRBV11-2 and J is TRBJ2-1; D unclear. Germline CDR1 is SGHAT and CDR2 is FQNNGV. This CDR3 comprises 18 residues. V lost 4 bases and J 0 bases, leaving 19 bases between the germline ends.

At least ten counts were recorded for this clonotype. V usage is TRBV6-2 or TRBV6-3 and J usage is TRBJ2-7; a weak D match, TRBD2 (5 bases). The CDR3 runs to 12 residues. Trimming stripped 6 bases from V and 3 bases from J, with 9 bases between. Per germline, CDR1 MNHEY and CDR2 SVGEGT. The chain's CDR3 is CASSGRDYEQYF. CDR3 sequence (DNA): TGTGCCAGCAGCGGCCGGGACTACGAGCAGTACTTC.

V gene TRBV12-5 combines with J gene TRBJ2-1; TRBD2 matches at 7 bases. CDR1 and CDR2 from the germline V gene are LGHNT and FRNRAP. V dropped 1 base and J dropped 10; count of bases not matched to a gene: 7. This CDR3 comprises 14 residues. The CDR3 DNA reads TGTGCTAGTGGTTTGGGTGGGGAGGGCTACGAGCAGTTCTTC. Encoded protein: CASGLGGEGYEQFF.

There are many counts of this clonotype. V is TRBV6-1 and J is TRBJ1-1, with TRBD1 identical over 8 bases. Trimming at V came to 7 bases and at J to 1 base, leaving 5 bases not matched to a gene. In germline, CDR1 is MNHNS, CDR2 SASEGT. This CDR3 comprises 14 residues. The CDR3 is CASMEGQANTEAFF. For the CDR3, the DNA is TGTGCCAGCATGGAGGGACAGGCGAACACTGAAGCTTTCTTT.